Listed here is a single T cell receptor (beta chain). Its antigen has not been determined. Base qualities are not provided; no much larger clone lies one nucleotide away. These data belong to a study of memory CD8 T cells in hepatitis C reinfection (dated by TCRdb to the late 2010s). For context, the study as a whole: Among the donors, three cleared two back-to-back HCV infections on their own, whereas two got rid of a primary infection but ended up chronically infected after reinfection. The study tracked the TCR beta repertoire of virus-specific CD8 T cells longitudinally across an HCV reinfection episode in five donors. Pre-reinfection samples were obtained between 55 and 20 weeks before detection of reinfection. Between 2009 and 2012, a handful of reinfection cases that had stored pre-reinfection samples were identified. Participants who had resolved a prior HCV infection were followed every 3 months in the reinfection study. A case counted as HCV reinfection when an HCV RNA test came back positive after two negative tests taken at least 60 days apart.

The library was prepared using the immunoSEQ multiplex PCR assay. Genomic DNA was extracted from the sorted cells, and Adaptive Biotechnologies' automated high-throughput method was used to sequence the TCR beta V, D and J regions. A two-step, bias-controlled multiplex PCR was used to amplify CDR3 regions. An Illumina instrument was used to sequence the amplified TCR beta libraries. The original pipeline was this. Demultiplexed reads were processed to reduce amplification and sequencing bias, and CDR3 sequences were assigned to gene families using the IMGT database. Repertoire data were analyzed with ImmunoSEQ software version 2.0. Clonotype lists were filtered to remove out-of-frame sequences as well as sequences containing stop codons in the CDR3. Clonotypes with a frequency below 0.01% were excluded because such low-frequency clonotypes corresponded to less than one cell. To get richness, observed richness was divided by input cell number, while evenness came from dividing Shannon entropy by log observed richness. Repertoire diversity and similarity between time points were quantified using Simpson diversity and Morisita-Horn overlap indices. Clonotypes were categorized as dominant (>1%), sub-dominant (0.5-0.99%), low abundance (0.1-0.49%) or lowest abundance (<0.1%). For the germline index, total nucleotide additions were subtracted from total CDR3 length, and that difference was then divided by total CDR3 length. TCRdb holds this immuneACCESS table with in-frame rearrangements only. Some clones are missing; in checked studies, unresolved V genes explain under half, and the rest has no known cause. That table furnishes V, J and clone size, whereas the DNA furnished D and trimming. This sample is represented by 45,000 to 55,000 clones; roughly nine tenths of them were singletons. Roughly 1% of the sample comes from the top ten.

The time point label corresponds to: pre-reinfection, 55 to 20 weeks before reinfection detection. The sorted cells were sequenced directly ex vivo, without any in vitro expansion ahead of TCR sequencing. The donors were people who inject drugs and were enrolled in the Montreal Acute Hepatitis C Cohort Study (HEPCO) in Canada. As controls, total naive CD8 T cells were sorted as viable CD3+ CD8+ CD45RO- cells from a couple of donors at all three reinfection time points. Before sorting, cryopreserved peripheral blood mononuclear cells were thawed and used as the source for purifying CD8 T cells. CD8 T cells were enriched by negative selection with the MACS CD8+ T cell Isolation Kit. A BD FACSAria II sorter with FACSDiva software was used for cell sorting, and FlowJo was used for data analysis. V is pared back by 0 bases and J by 11 bases, with 13 bases lying between the germline termini. The CDR3 covers 13 residues, taking in both the cysteine and the phenylalanine. Here the CDR3 DNA is all that survives: 39 bases in frame from base 1. CDR1 is given as MNHNY and CDR2 as SVGAGI, both from the germline V gene (reference sequence).

Overall study outcomes, separate from this receptor: Because only a few donors were included, definitive conclusions about public clonotypes linked to secondary clearance could not be reached by the study.

The V gene is TRBV6-6 and the J gene is TRBJ1-1; the D gene cannot be resolved reliably. The sequence was obtained from a young man with hepatitis C virus infection. The sequenced sample consisted of naive CD8+ T cells sorted from blood. Taken with the paper, the label for cell subset or site translates to: total naive CD8+CD45RO- T cells. CDR3 loop: CASSYSNINRAFF. The DNA reads TGTGCCAGCAGTTACTCGAATATCAATCGGGCTTTCTTT.